A single sample is the source of the 10 T cell receptor beta chains below, sequenced in a study of T cells in Graves' hyperthyroidism and ophthalmopathy. Amplification of TCR beta CDR3 regions used RNA as the template. The HTBI primer set was used in a first-round RT-PCR of the TCR CDR3. TCRdb fed the multiplex PCR reads into MiXCR, producing one record per CDR3 protein. This sample has about 360,000 distinct CDR3 sequences; 13% occur once, and the top ten carry about a fifth. The specimen was blood. The receptors were sampled from a man between 25 and 39 years old with Graves' hyperthyroidism that later progressed to Graves' ophthalmopathy.

This clonotype was seen ten or more times. The chain is built from TRBV11-2 and TRBJ1-1; no clear D. V lost 3 bases, J lost 6 bases, and 8 bases lay in between. CDR3 length: 12 residues. CDR1 and CDR2 from the germline V gene are SGHAT and FQNNGV. Written as DNA, the CDR3 is TGTGCCAGCAGCTTGCTGGTAGCTGAAGCTTTCTTT. Its translation: CASSLLVAEAFF.

This clonotype was found a few times. This CDR3 reads CASSEAPSGTEETQYF. The CDR3 nucleotides are TGTGCCAGCAGTGAAGCTCCCTCCGGGACAGAAGAGACCCAGTACTTC. The V call is TRBV2, the J call TRBJ2-5; 7 positions match TRBD1. Germline values: CDR1 SNHLY, CDR2 FYNNEI. The CDR3 has 16 amino acids. The V segment lost 0 bases and the J segment 3 bases; nucleotides outside the gene matches: 7.

This clonotype occurred many times. J is TRBJ1-1 and V is TRBV7-9; 7 bases fit TRBD1. The CDR3 consists of 15 residues. Germline CDR1 SEHNR, CDR2 FQNEAQ (reference sequence). Losses at the gene ends were 4 bases for V and 3 bases for J; bases not matched to a gene: 8. The CDR3 region is CASSSASGGHTEAFF. CDR3 DNA: TGTGCCAGCAGCTCAGCCTCAGGGGGGCACACTGAAGCTTTCTTT.

This clonotype has a handful of counts. The chain employs TRBV7-6 and TRBJ1-2, with D possibly TRBD1 on 6 matching bases. CDR1 is SGHVS and CDR2 is FNYEAQ in the germline V gene. This CDR3 region has 15 residues. Deletions cut 1 base from V and 4 bases from J, with 13 bases between. CDR3 DNA: TGTGCCAGCAGCTTAGGAGGGGGACCCACCTATGGCTACACCTTC. Protein sequence: CASSLGGGPTYGYTF.

The V call is TRBV20-1, the J call TRBJ2-1; either TRBD1 or TRBD2 may fit D (6 bases each). This CDR3 comprises 14 residues. CDR1 is DFQATT, CDR2 SNEGSKA, per germline (reference sequence). Trimming took off 1 base at V and 5 bases at J, with 12 bases between the two ends. The CDR3 DNA follows: TGCAGTGCTAGAGGTCGGGGGCACCACAATGAGCAGTTCTTC. It encodes CSARGRGHHNEQFF.

This clonotype was recorded at least ten times. The chain recombines TRBV5-1 with TRBJ1-1; 8 bases match TRBD1. The V gene's germline CDR1 is SGHRS and CDR2 YFSETQ. This CDR3 contains 15 residues. The junction had 4 bases not matched to a gene; V was cut back by 0 bases and J by 3 bases. The CDR3, as DNA: TGCGCCAGCAGCTTGGCCCCACAGGGGGACACTGAAGCTTTCTTT. Protein: CASSLAPQGDTEAFF.

The chain is built from TRBV6-5 and TRBJ2-3; D not resolved. V lost 2 bases and J lost 2, with 11 bases in between. Germline CDR1 MNHEY, CDR2 SVGAGI. CDR3 size: 15 residues. As DNA, the CDR3 is TGTGCCAGCAGTTACGTTGCCGGGCACACAGATACGCAGTATTTT. It is translated as CASSYVAGHTDTQYF.

This rearrangement joins TRBV7-9 to TRBJ2-1, with a weak D call TRBD2 (5 bases). The germline gives CDR1 SEHNR, CDR2 FQNEAQ (reference sequence). V lost 3 bases and J lost 7, with 13 bases in between. The CDR3 is 14 amino acids. The CDR3 protein is CASSFAGQPNEQFF. CDR3 bases: TGTGCCAGCAGCTTTGCGGGTCAACCAAATGAGCAGTTCTTC.

This clonotype was seen ten or more times. The J gene is TRBJ1-3, the V gene TRBV28; D unclear. V was pared by 5 bases and J by 0 bases, with 5 bases between. The CDR3 has 13 amino acids. Germline V gives CDR1 MDHEN, CDR2 SYDVKM. In nucleotides, the CDR3 is TGTGCCAGCAGTCCCAACTCTGGAAACACCATATATTTT. This encodes CASSPNSGNTIYF.

This clonotype has ten or more counts. The V gene is TRBV6-5, the J gene TRBJ1-2; no definite D call. The CDR3 spans 14 residues. V lost 0 bases and J 4 bases, leaving 9 bases between the germline ends. In germline, CDR1 is MNHEY, CDR2 SVGAGI. The CDR3 here is CASSYSRDSYGYTF. The CDR3 DNA is TGTGCCAGCAGTTACTCACGGGATAGCTATGGCTACACCTTC.